A single T cell receptor beta chain is shown here with its context. The J segment lost 0 bases and the V segment lost 4 bases, leaving 11 bases of the junction unmatched. Germline-derived CDR1 and CDR2 are SGHRS and YFSETQ. The CDR3 runs to 17 residues. The sample originates from a study of blood T cell repertoires in COVID-19. Study-wide context: The study drew acute and convalescent COVID-19 samples from the United States, Italy and Spain. In each case, the material was cDNA or gDNA derived from T cells, B-cell-depleted T cells, or PBMCs.

In the original analysis: For nucleated cells, counts were estimated from reference gene primer amplification. Profiling relied on immunoSEQ multiplex PCR, and the TCRdb table lists in-frame clones only, not all of them. V, J and clone size are taken as reported in that table, and D and trimming were inferred from the DNA itself. Of 80,000 to 100,000 clones detected, nearly 90% appear once; the ten largest clones hold approximately 4.9%. The chain is built from TRBV5-1 and TRBJ2-3; 7 bases are a match to TRBD2. The receptor's source is a man aged 65-85 years with acute or convalescent COVID-19. Sequencing was done on a sample of peripheral blood. As DNA, the CDR3 is TGCGCCAGCAGCCCCCTCGGGGGGACCGTTAGCACAGATACGCAGTATTTT. Its translation: CASSPLGGTVSTDTQYF.